This T cell receptor beta chain was profiled in a study of post-analysis software for immune sequencing data. Whole-study findings and limits: Strong co-clustering by F measure linked samples that shared a preparation batch. TRBV5-6, TRBV5-1 and TRBV20-1 were among roughly 5 TRBV segments more frequent in patients than controls.

The CDR3 has 14 residues. Trimming left V 3 bases short and J 6 bases short, with 12 bases between. Germline V gene data show CDR1 as SEHNR and CDR2 as FQNEAQ (reference sequence). Worth noting for this clonotype: Its specificity is not known.

Unique molecular identifiers were carried by the TCR beta cDNA libraries. Each CDR3 protein gets one entry after TCRdb re-called the PCR reads with MiXCR. The data hold around 260,000 distinct CDR3 sequences, with 36% observed a single time. The sequenced sample was blood. This sequence originates from a girl aged 10-17 years with multiple sclerosis. The chain links TRBV7-9 to TRBJ1-3, with D hard to call. The CDR3 loop reads CASSFGGSANTIYF. The CDR3 DNA reads as TGTGCCAGCAGCTTTGGAGGGTCGGCAAACACCATATATTTT.